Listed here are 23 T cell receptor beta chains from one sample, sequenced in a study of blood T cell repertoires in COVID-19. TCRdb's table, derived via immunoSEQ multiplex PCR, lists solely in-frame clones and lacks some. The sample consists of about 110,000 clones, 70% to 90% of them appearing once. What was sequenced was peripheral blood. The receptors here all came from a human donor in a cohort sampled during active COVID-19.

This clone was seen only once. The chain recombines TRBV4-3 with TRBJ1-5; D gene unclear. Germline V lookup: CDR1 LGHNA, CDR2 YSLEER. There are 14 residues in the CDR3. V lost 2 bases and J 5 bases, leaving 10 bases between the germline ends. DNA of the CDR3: TGCGCCAGCAGCCAACAAATTTCGGATCAGCCCCAGCATTTT. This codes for CASSQQISDQPQHF.

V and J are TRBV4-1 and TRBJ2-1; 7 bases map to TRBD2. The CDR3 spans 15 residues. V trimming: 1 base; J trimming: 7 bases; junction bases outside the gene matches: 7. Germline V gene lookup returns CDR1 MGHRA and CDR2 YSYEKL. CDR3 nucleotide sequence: TGCGCCAGCAGCCAAGGGGGGGGACGATATAATGAGCAGTTCTTC. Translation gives CASSQGGGRYNEQFF.

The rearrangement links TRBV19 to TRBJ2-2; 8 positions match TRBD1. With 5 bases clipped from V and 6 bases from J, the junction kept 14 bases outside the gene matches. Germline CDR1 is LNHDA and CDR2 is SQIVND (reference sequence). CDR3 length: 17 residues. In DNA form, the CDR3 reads TGTGCCAGTAGTTTAGTTCCGACAGGGGTGGGTCCCGGGGAGCTGTTTTTT. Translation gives CASSLVPTGVGPGELFF. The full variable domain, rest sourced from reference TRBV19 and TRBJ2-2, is DGGITQSPKYLFRKEGQNVTLSCEQNLNHDAMYWYRQDPGQGLRLIYYSQIVNDFQKGDIAEGYSVSREKKESFPLTVTSAQKNPTAFYLCASSLVPTGVGPGELFFGEGSRLTVL.

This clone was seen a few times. For the CDR3, the DNA is TGTGCCAGCAGCTTAGACATTTCTGGAAACACCATATATTTT. Protein: CASSLDISGNTIYF. This sequence joins TRBV7-9 and TRBJ1-3; D unresolved. The germline CDR1 and CDR2 sequences are SEHNR and FQNEAQ (reference sequence). Trimming removed 1 base from V and 1 base from J, with 5 bases in between. This CDR3 comprises 14 residues. The full variable domain, with the rest looked up from reference TRBV7-9 and TRBJ1-3, is DTGVSQNPRHKITKRGQNVTFRCDPISEHNRLYWYRQTLGQGPEFLTYFQNEAQLEKSRLLSDRFSAERPKGSFSTLEIQRTEQGDSAMYLCASSLDISGNTIYFGEGSWLTVV.

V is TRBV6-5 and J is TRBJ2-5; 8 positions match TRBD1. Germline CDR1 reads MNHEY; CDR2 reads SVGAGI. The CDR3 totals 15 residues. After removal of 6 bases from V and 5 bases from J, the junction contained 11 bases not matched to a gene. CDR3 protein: CASRLQGELVETQYF. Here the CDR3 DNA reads TGTGCCAGCAGGCTACAGGGGGAGCTTGTGGAGACCCAGTACTTC.

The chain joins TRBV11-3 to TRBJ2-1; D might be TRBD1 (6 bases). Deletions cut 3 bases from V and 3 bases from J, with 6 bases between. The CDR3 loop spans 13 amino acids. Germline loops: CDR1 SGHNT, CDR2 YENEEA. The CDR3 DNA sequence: TGTGCCAGCAGCTTGACAGGCTACAATGAGCAGTTCTTC. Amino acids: CASSLTGYNEQFF. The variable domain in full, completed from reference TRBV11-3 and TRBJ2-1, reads EAGVVQSPRYKIIEKKQPVAFWCNPISGHNTLYWYLQNLGQGPELLIRYENEEAVDDSQLPKDRFSAERLKGVDSTLKIQPAELGDSAVYLCASSLTGYNEQFFGPGTRLTVL.

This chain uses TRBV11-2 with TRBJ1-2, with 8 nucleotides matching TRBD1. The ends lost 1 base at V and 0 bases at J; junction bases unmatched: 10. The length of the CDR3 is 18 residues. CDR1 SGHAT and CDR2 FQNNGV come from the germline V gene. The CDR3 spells CASSLAYDRGLANYGYTF. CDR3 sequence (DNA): TGTGCCAGCAGCTTAGCTTACGACAGGGGTTTAGCTAACTATGGCTACACCTTC.

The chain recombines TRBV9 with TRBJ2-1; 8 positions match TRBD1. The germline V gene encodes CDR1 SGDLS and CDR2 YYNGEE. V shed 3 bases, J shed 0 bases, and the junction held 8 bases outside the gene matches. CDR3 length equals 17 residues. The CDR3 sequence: CASSARTGSSSYNEQFF. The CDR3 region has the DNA TGTGCCAGCAGCGCCCGGACAGGGTCAAGCTCCTACAATGAGCAGTTCTTC.

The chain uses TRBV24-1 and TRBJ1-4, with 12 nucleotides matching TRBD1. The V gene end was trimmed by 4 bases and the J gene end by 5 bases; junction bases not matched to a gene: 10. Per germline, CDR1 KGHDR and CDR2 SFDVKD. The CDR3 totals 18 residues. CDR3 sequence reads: CATSDPGTGGAGNEKLFF. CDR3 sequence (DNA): TGTGCCACCAGTGACCCCGGGACAGGGGGCGCCGGAAATGAAAAACTGTTTTTT.

As DNA, the CDR3 is TGTGCCAGCAGCATCGGGGGAGGGTCGACCCAGTACTTC. Encoded protein: CASSIGGGSTQYF. This sequence joins TRBV7-8 and TRBJ2-5, with 7 nucleotides matching TRBD2. The CDR3 covers 13 residues. Per the germline V gene, CDR1 is SGHVS and CDR2 is FQNEAQ. V was clipped by 5 bases and J by 7 bases; unmatched bases: 7.

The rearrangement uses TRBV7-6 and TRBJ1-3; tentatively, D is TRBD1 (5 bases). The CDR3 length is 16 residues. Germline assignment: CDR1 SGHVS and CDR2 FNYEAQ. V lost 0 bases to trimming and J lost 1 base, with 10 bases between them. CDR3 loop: CASSLAGGGSGNTIYF. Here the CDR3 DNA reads TGTGCCAGCAGCTTAGCCGGGGGAGGGTCTGGAAACACCATATATTTT.

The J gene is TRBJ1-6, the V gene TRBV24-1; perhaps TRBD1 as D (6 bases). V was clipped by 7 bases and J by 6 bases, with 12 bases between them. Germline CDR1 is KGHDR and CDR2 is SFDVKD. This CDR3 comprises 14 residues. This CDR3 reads CATRTQGPNSPLHF. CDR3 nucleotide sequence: TGTGCCACCAGGACACAGGGCCCTAATTCACCCCTCCACTTT.

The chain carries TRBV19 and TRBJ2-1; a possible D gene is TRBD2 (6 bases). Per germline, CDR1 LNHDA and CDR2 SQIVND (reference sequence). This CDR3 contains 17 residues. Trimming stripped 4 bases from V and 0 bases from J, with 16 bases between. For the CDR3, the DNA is TGTGCCAGTAGTAGCTCCCCGGGACTTAGCTCCTACAATGAGCAGTTCTTC. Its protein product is CASSSSPGLSSYNEQFF.

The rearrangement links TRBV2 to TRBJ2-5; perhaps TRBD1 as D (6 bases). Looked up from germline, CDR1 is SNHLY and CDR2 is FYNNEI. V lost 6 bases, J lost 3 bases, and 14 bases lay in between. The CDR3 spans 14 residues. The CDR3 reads CASSAGTMKETQYF. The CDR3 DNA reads TGTGCCAGCAGCGCCGGGACAATGAAAGAGACCCAGTACTTC.

The chain's CDR3 is CASSLAGYSYNEQFF. The CDR3 coding sequence is TGTGCCAGCAGCCTAGCGGGGTACTCCTACAATGAGCAGTTCTTC. The chain joins TRBV5-4 to TRBJ2-1; the match to TRBD2 covers 9 bases. The CDR3 loop spans 15 amino acids. After removal of 4 bases from V and 0 bases from J, the junction contained 2 bases not matched to a gene. Germline V lookup: CDR1 SGHNT, CDR2 YYREEE (reference sequence).

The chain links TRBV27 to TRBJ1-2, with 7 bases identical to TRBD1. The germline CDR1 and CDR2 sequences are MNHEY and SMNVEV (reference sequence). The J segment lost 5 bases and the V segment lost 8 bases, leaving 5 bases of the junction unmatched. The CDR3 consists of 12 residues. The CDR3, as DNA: TGTGCCAGCGGGACAGACATTTATGGCTACACCTTC. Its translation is CASGTDIYGYTF.

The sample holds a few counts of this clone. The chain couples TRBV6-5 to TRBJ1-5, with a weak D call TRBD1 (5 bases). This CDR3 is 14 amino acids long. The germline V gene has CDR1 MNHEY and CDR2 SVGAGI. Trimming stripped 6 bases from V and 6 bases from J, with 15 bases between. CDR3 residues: CASRPAGSSQPQHF. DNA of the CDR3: TGTGCCAGCAGGCCTGCAGGGTCGAGTCAGCCCCAGCATTTT.

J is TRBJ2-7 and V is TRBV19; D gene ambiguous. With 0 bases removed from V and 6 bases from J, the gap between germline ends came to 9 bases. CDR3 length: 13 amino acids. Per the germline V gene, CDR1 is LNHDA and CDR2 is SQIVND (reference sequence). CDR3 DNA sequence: TGTGCCAGTAGTATAGATCAGGTGGGCGAGCAGTACTTC. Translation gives CASSIDQVGEQYF.

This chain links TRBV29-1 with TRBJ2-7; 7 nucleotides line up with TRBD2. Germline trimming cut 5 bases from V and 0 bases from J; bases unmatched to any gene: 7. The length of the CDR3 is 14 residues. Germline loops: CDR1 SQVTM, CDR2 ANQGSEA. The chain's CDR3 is CSVSGGSSSYEQYF. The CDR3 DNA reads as TGCAGCGTTTCCGGCGGGAGTAGCTCCTACGAGCAGTACTTC.

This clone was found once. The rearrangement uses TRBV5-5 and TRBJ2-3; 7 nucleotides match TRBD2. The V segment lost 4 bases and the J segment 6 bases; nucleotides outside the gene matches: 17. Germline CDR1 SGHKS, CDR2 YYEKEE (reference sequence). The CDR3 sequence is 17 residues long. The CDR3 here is CASSPGPGLSLVDTQYF. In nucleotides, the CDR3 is TGTGCCAGCAGCCCGGGTCCGGGACTATCTTTGGTGGATACGCAGTATTTT.

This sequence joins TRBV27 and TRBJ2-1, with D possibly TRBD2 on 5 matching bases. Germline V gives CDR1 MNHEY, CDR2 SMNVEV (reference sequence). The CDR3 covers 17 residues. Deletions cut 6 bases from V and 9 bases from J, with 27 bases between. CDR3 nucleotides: TGTGCCAGCAGCTTCCACAGCCCTACTAGTGGTCGGGGTGAGCAGTTCTTC. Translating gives CASSFHSPTSGRGEQFF.

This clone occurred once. CDR3 nucleotides: TGCGCCAGCAGCCAGGCCCGGGACTATGGCGAGACCCAGTACTTC. Translating gives CASSQARDYGETQYF. This rearrangement joins TRBV4-3 to TRBJ2-5, with TRBD2 matching 7 bases. CDR3 size: 15 residues. V lost 3 bases and J lost 5; bases outside the gene matches: 9. Germline CDR1 LGHNA, CDR2 YSLEER.

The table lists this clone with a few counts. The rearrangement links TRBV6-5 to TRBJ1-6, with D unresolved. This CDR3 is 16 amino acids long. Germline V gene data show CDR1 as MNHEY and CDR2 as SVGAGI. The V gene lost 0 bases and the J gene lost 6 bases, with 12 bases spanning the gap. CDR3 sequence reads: CASSYSYREGNSPLHF. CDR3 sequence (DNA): TGTGCCAGCAGTTACTCGTATAGGGAGGGTAATTCACCCCTCCACTTT.